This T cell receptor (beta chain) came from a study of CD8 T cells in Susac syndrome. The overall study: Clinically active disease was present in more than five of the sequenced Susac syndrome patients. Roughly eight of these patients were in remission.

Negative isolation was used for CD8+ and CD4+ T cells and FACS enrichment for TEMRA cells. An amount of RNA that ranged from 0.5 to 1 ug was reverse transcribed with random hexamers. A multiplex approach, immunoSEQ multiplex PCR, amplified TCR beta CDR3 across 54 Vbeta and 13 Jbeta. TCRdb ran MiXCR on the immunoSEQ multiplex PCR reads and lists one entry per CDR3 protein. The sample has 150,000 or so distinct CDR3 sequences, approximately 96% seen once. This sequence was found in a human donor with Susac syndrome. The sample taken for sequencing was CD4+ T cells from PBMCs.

CDR3 loop: CASSPTGFVETQYF. CDR3 nucleotides: TGTGCCAGCAGCCCGACAGGGTTCGTAGAGACCCAGTACTTC. V is TRBV2 and J is TRBJ2-5, with 7 bases fitting TRBD1. The CDR3 contains 14 residues. In germline, CDR1 is SNHLY, CDR2 FYNNEI. With 6 bases clipped from V and 4 bases from J, the junction kept 8 bases outside the gene matches.